The T cell receptor (beta chain) described here comes from a study of a mutant IDH1 vaccine in newly diagnosed glioma. Overall study context: Patients received eight vaccinations in weeks 1, 3, 5, 7, 11, 15, 19, 23. The start of vaccination came 4-6 weeks after radiotherapy alone, or with temozolomide cycles.

This clone occurred a few times. Its antigen is unidentified. Using immunoSEQ multiplex PCR, the repertoire was profiled, and TCRdb retains in-frame clones only, with some absent. The sample shows some 60,000 clones, roughly four fifths of them seen only once. In germline, CDR1 is GTSNPN, CDR2 SVGIG (reference sequence). The CDR3 extends over 11 amino acids. With 2 bases removed from V and 13 bases from J, the gap between germline ends came to 11 bases. Time point described: week 11, during vaccination. The content of each vaccine dose was 300 ug of mutant IDH1 20-mer peptide, and topical imiquimod accompanied it.

The TCR was taken from a man under 40 with glioma. Sequences were derived from PBMCs, sampled from a glioma patient whose treatment included an IDH1 peptide vaccine. The chain joins TRBV30 to TRBJ1-4; D is possibly TRBD1 (5 bases). In nucleotides, the CDR3 is TGTGCCTGGAGTACCGGGACTGGACTGTTTTTT. Its protein product is CAWSTGTGLFF.